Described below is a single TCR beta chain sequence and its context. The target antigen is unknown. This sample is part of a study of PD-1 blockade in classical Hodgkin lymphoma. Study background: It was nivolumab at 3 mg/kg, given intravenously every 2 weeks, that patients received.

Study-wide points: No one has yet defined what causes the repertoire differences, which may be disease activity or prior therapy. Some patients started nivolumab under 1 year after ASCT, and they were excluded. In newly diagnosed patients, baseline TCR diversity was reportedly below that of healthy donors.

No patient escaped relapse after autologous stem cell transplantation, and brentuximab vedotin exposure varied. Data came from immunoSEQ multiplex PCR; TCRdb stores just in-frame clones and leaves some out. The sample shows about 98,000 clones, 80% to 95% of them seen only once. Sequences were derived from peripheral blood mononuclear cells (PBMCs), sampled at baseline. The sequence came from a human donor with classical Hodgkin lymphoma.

The CDR3 loop is CASSPSPRGGNTEAFF. For the CDR3, the DNA is TGTGCCAGCAGCCCAAGCCCCCGGGGTGGGAACACTGAAGCTTTCTTT. The V call is TRBV9, the J call TRBJ1-1; D ambiguous. The CDR3 is 16 amino acids. Germline lookup yields CDR1 SGDLS and CDR2 YYNGEE. The germline V and J ends were trimmed by 4 bases and 1 base, with 17 bases remaining between them.